This T cell receptor (beta chain) was identified during a study of early T cells in non-severe SARS-CoV-2 infection. Study-level information: From unsorted whole blood, bulk RNA was sequenced, and the chains remained unpaired. The study, taken as a whole, reports: Clonotype matching in VDJdb favored anti-spike CD8 responses and did not capture private and CD4 specificities.

This clonotype was observed a few times. What it binds is unknown. The CDR3 totals 14 residues. Trimming stripped 6 bases from V and 0 bases from J, with 11 bases between. Germline CDR1 is DFQATT and CDR2 is SNEGSKA (reference sequence). As part of library construction, unique molecular identifiers were attached to individual cDNA molecules. MiXCR, applied by TCRdb to the 5' RACE reads, yields one record per CDR3 protein. This repertoire shows under 45,000 distinct CDR3 sequences, about a tenth found once; its top ten account for 8.5% to 10%. This clonotype was sampled from an adult who was a healthcare worker with PCR-confirmed SARS-CoV-2 infection or an uninfected control (not recorded which). Material for sequencing was whole blood. The chain uses TRBV20-1 and TRBJ2-2; a weak D match, TRBD2 (6 bases). CDR3 sequence: CSAPGLSNTGELFF. Here the CDR3 DNA reads TGCAGTGCGCCGGGACTGTCGAACACCGGGGAGCTGTTTTTT.